The clone carrying this T cell receptor (beta chain) appeared once. Its specificity is not known. Sequencing involved patients with CD8+CD57+ cell expansion previously shown by flow cytometry. All patients were therapy-naive when blood was sampled. This entry comes from a study of CD8+CD57+ T cells in acquired aplastic anemia. The overall study: Isolated CD4+ and CD8+ cells, once sorted, yielded DNA averaging approximately 3 ug.

Whole-study findings and limits: The study found no significant CD8+ Simpson's diversity difference between patients and controls.

Profiling of TCR beta VDJ combinations and CDR3 sequences used genomic DNA as template. TCRdb itself ran the reads through MiXCR, one entry per CDR3 protein. The table includes under 200,000 distinct CDR3 sequences, around half detected once. This receptor was identified in a human donor with aplastic anemia. Sequencing was done on a sample of sorted CD4+, CD8+, or CD8+CD57+ T cells (not recorded which) from PBMCs.

The CDR3 bases are TGTGCCAGCAGCCAAGTTCACCTGGGTCAGCCCCAGCATTTT. Translated: CASSQVHLGQPQHF. The chain carries TRBV3-1 and TRBJ1-5; D gene uncertain. Trimming left V 1 base short and J 6 bases short, with 10 bases between. Looked up from germline, CDR1 is LGHDT and CDR2 is YNNKEL (reference sequence). This CDR3 has 14 residues.